These 30 T cell receptor beta chains originate from one sample sequenced in a study of blood T cell repertoires in COVID-19. Assay: immunoSEQ multiplex PCR; the TCRdb copy retains only in-frame clones and omits some. The sample includes tens of thousands of clones, just under 90% of them seen just once. The source material was peripheral blood. The receptors shown here come from a woman over 75 with active COVID-19.

CDR3 in amino acids: CASSPGRSNEQFF. The DNA of the CDR3 is TGTGCCAGCTCACCGGGGCGCTCGAATGAGCAGTTCTTC. This chain connects TRBV18 to TRBJ2-1; tentatively, D is TRBD1 (5 bases). The CDR3 is made up of 13 amino acids. V was cut by 3 bases and J by 7 bases, with 10 bases left in between. Germline values: CDR1 KGHSH, CDR2 LQKENI.

The chain combines TRBV4-3 with TRBJ1-5; 9 nucleotides match TRBD1. Germline V gene data show CDR1 as LGHNA and CDR2 as YSLEER. CDR3 length equals 16 residues. With V trimmed by 5 bases and J by 6 bases, 11 bases remained unmatched. The DNA of the CDR3 is TGCGCCAGCAGCATGGCCGGGACAGGGACTGGTCAGCCCCAGCATTTT. Translation: CASSMAGTGTGQPQHF.

The V gene is TRBV30, the J gene TRBJ2-1, with a tentative D call TRBD2 (5 bases). CDR1 and CDR2 (germline): GTSNPN, SVGIG (reference sequence). This CDR3 has 14 residues. Trimming pared 0 bases from V and 6 bases from J, leaving 12 bases between. Here the CDR3 DNA reads TGTGCCTGGAGTGTCTTAGCGCCCTCCAATGAGCAGTTCTTC. This gives the protein CAWSVLAPSNEQFF.

The genes are TRBV3-1 (or the pseudogene TRBV3-2) and TRBJ2-7, with D tentatively TRBD2 (6 bases). Germline-derived CDR1 and CDR2 are LGHDT and YNNKEL (reference sequence). This CDR3 region has 15 residues. V lost 0 bases and J lost 3, with 12 bases in between. CDR3: CASSQDIGEDYEQYF. CDR3 nucleotides: TGTGCCAGCAGCCAAGATATCGGGGAGGACTACGAGCAGTACTTC.

V is TRBV7-2 and J is TRBJ2-7; 9 bases map to TRBD2. The V segment lost 3 bases and the J segment 0 bases; nucleotides outside the gene matches: 0. Germline values: CDR1 SGHTA, CDR2 FQGNSA. The CDR3 has 14 amino acids. Written as DNA, the CDR3 is TGTGCCAGCAGCTTTAGCGGGAGCTCCTACGAGCAGTACTTC. Protein product: CASSFSGSSYEQYF. The full variable domain, with the rest looked up from reference TRBV7-2 and TRBJ2-7, is GAGVSQSPSNKVTEKGKDVELRCDPISGHTALYWYRQSLGQGLEFLIYFQGNSAPDKSGLPSDRFSAERTGGSVSTLTIQRTQQEDSAVYLCASSFSGSSYEQYFGPGTRLTVT.

The chain joins TRBV28 to TRBJ2-7; TRBD1 aligns across 7 bases. Germline V gene data show CDR1 as MDHEN and CDR2 as SYDVKM. CDR3 length: 16 residues. After removal of 3 bases from V and 0 bases from J, the junction contained 8 bases not matched to a gene. CDR3 bases: TGTGCCAGCAGTTTGGAGGACAGGAAAAGCTCCTACGAGCAGTACTTC. Amino acid sequence: CASSLEDRKSSYEQYF. Combining the CDR3 with reference TRBV28 and TRBJ2-7 gives the whole variable domain DVKVTQSSRYLVKRTGEKVFLECVQDMDHENMFWYRQDPGLGLRLIYFSYDVKMKEKGDIPEGYSVSREKKERFSLILESASTNQTSMYLCASSLEDRKSSYEQYFGPGTRLTVT.

This chain uses TRBV4-3 with TRBJ2-7; TRBD2 aligns across 11 bases. Per the germline V gene, CDR1 is LGHNA and CDR2 is YSLEER. There are 16 residues in the CDR3. The trim removed 1 base at V and 6 bases at J, leaving 8 bases unmatched. Here the CDR3 DNA reads TGCGCCAGCAGCCAAGCCCTTAGCGGGAGGGCCGCCGAGCAGTACTTC. Translation gives CASSQALSGRAAEQYF.

V usage is TRBV7-9 and J usage is TRBJ2-5; 10 bases map to TRBD1. V gave up 5 bases and J gave up 5 bases; unmatched junction bases: 8. In germline, CDR1 is SEHNR, CDR2 FQNEAQ (reference sequence). The CDR3 length is 15 residues. The CDR3 DNA is TGTGCCAGCAGCGAAGGACAGGGGGGTTCGGAGACCCAGTACTTC. Its translation: CASSEGQGGSETQYF.

The chain combines TRBV6-2 or TRBV6-3 with TRBJ2-1, with 9 bases identical to TRBD2. Trimming took 2 bases from V and 8 from J; bases not matched to a gene: 10. Germline CDR1 MNHEY, CDR2 SVGEGT. The CDR3 has 16 residues. The CDR3 DNA reads as TGTGCCAGCAGTTACGGGATTAGCGGGAGATTGGATGAGCAGTTCTTC. Its translation: CASSYGISGRLDEQFF.

CDR3 amino acids: CASSLLTTSGASTDTQYF. CDR3 coding DNA: TGCGCCAGCAGCCTCTTAACGACTAGCGGAGCTAGCACAGATACGCAGTATTTT. The J gene is TRBJ2-3, the V gene TRBV4-3, with 9 bases aligning to TRBD2. Germline V gene lookup returns CDR1 LGHNA and CDR2 YSLEER. The J segment lost 0 bases and the V segment lost 4 bases, leaving 11 bases of the junction unmatched. The CDR3 spans 18 residues.

This chain uses TRBV10-3 with TRBJ2-5; 8 bases map to TRBD1. The V and J ends lost 0 bases and 5 bases, in that order; junction bases with no gene match: 11. Germline CDR1 reads ENHRY; CDR2 reads SYGVKD. This CDR3 has 17 residues. The CDR3 coding sequence is TGTGCCATCAGTGAGTCAACAGGGGGTCAGTTTGGGGAGACCCAGTACTTC. As protein: CAISESTGGQFGETQYF.

The rearrangement uses TRBV10-3 and TRBJ1-5; weak D call: TRBD1 (5 bases). Looked up from germline, CDR1 is ENHRY and CDR2 is SYGVKD. This CDR3 has 12 amino acids. V was cut by 2 bases and J by 11 bases, with 10 bases left in between. This chain's CDR3 is CAISEGASAQHF. The CDR3 nucleotides are TGTGCCATCAGTGAGGGGGCGTCGGCCCAGCATTTT.

The chain employs TRBV11-3 and TRBJ2-7, with 8 bases fitting TRBD1. Germline V CDR1 and CDR2: SGHNT, YENEEA. There are 12 residues in the CDR3. Trimming removed 4 bases from V and 6 bases from J; junction bases left unmatched: 2. CDR3 loop: CASSYTGGEQYF. Written as DNA, the CDR3 is TGTGCCAGCAGCTACACAGGGGGCGAGCAGTACTTC.

The chain recombines TRBV29-1 with TRBJ2-2, with 10 bases fitting TRBD1. This CDR3 spans 16 amino acids. Trimming took 0 bases from V and 5 from J; bases not matched to a gene: 6. The germline V gene encodes CDR1 SQVTM and CDR2 ANQGSEA. CDR3 sequence reads: CSVEDRTGGRTGELFF. The DNA of the CDR3 is TGCAGCGTTGAAGACCGGACAGGGGGTCGGACCGGGGAGCTGTTTTTT.

This chain connects TRBV3-1 (or the pseudogene TRBV3-2) to TRBJ2-1; tentatively, D is TRBD1 (6 bases). Trimming shortened V by 4 bases and J by 6 bases, and 22 bases separated the two germline ends. This CDR3 has 17 amino acids. The germline V gene has CDR1 LGHDT and CDR2 YNNKEL (reference sequence). CDR3 DNA sequence: TGTGCCAGCAGCCCATTCCTCAGGATTACAGGGTCCAATGAGCAGTTCTTC. It encodes CASSPFLRITGSNEQFF.

This chain links TRBV28 with TRBJ1-5; 7 bases align to TRBD1. After removal of 6 bases from V and 4 bases from J, the junction contained 6 bases not matched to a gene. The CDR3 contains 14 residues. CDR1 and CDR2 from the germline V gene are MDHEN and SYDVKM. This CDR3 is CASSPYRGNQPQHF. CDR3 DNA: TGTGCCAGCAGCCCCTACAGGGGTAATCAGCCCCAGCATTTT.

The rearrangement links TRBV7-6 to TRBJ2-5; 9 nucleotides match TRBD1. Trimming removed 1 base from V and 5 bases from J; junction bases left unmatched: 11. The CDR3 covers 17 residues. Germline CDR1 is SGHVS and CDR2 is FNYEAQ. The DNA of the CDR3 is TGTGCCAGCAGCTTAGGGAAACGGAACAGGGGGCTTGAGACCCAGTACTTC. Its translation: CASSLGKRNRGLETQYF.

The genes are TRBV7-9 and TRBJ1-3; 7 bases map to TRBD1. The V gene end was trimmed by 1 base and the J gene end by 4 bases; junction bases not matched to a gene: 1. The length of the CDR3 is 14 residues. Germline values: CDR1 SEHNR, CDR2 FQNEAQ (reference sequence). The CDR3 reads CASSLGQGGNTIYF. In nucleotides, the CDR3 is TGTGCCAGCAGCTTAGGACAGGGCGGAAACACCATATATTTT.

The chain uses TRBV12-3 or TRBV12-4 and TRBJ2-5; a possible D gene is TRBD1 (6 bases). The CDR3 is 13 residues long. Trimming stripped 5 bases from V and 3 bases from J, with 10 bases between. The CDR3 DNA reads as TGTGCCAGCAGTCCAGGGGTAGAAGAGACCCAGTACTTC. This codes for CASSPGVEETQYF.

The sample holds a few counts of this clone. The chain links TRBV19 to TRBJ2-1; D gene ambiguous. Germline V gives CDR1 LNHDA, CDR2 SQIVND (reference sequence). This CDR3 region has 16 residues. V was cut by 4 bases and J by 0 bases, with 13 bases left in between. The CDR3 protein is CASSKISTSSYNEQFF. The CDR3 nucleotides are TGTGCCAGTAGTAAGATCTCGACAAGCTCCTACAATGAGCAGTTCTTC.

The chain has TRBV28 and TRBJ1-2; D unclear. The germline V gene encodes CDR1 MDHEN and CDR2 SYDVKM. V was shortened by 3 bases and J by 8 bases, with 13 bases between the two germline ends. The CDR3 spans 13 residues. CDR3 DNA: TGTGCCAGCAGTTTCAGTGGTGCAAAGGGCTACACCTTC. Translation: CASSFSGAKGYTF.

J is TRBJ2-1 and V is TRBV27, with 9 nucleotides matching TRBD2. The CDR3 consists of 16 residues. Germline loops: CDR1 MNHEY, CDR2 SMNVEV (reference sequence). Unmatched junction bases numbered 15, after V lost 5 bases and J lost 10 bases. CDR3 protein: CASSKTRLAAGREQFF. The CDR3 DNA sequence: TGTGCCAGCAGTAAAACGAGACTAGCGGCCGGTCGGGAGCAGTTCTTC.

The chain is built from TRBV19 and TRBJ2-4, with 9 bases identical to TRBD2. The germline V gene encodes CDR1 LNHDA and CDR2 SQIVND (reference sequence). V shed 7 bases, J shed 4 bases, and the junction held 5 bases outside the gene matches. The length of the CDR3 is 14 residues. The DNA for the CDR3 is TGTGCCAGTAAACCGACTAGCGGAAAAAACATTCAGTACTTC. Its translation is CASKPTSGKNIQYF.

The chain combines TRBV11-2 with TRBJ2-3, with 11 positions matching TRBD1. J lost 4 bases, V lost 5 bases, and 8 bases had no gene match. Germline-derived CDR1 and CDR2 are SGHAT and FQNNGV. The CDR3 has 16 amino acids. CDR3 nucleotide sequence: TGTGCCAGCAGCCCACAGGGACAGGGGGTCGCAGATACGCAGTATTTT. Its translation: CASSPQGQGVADTQYF.

The DNA for the CDR3 is TGTGCCAGCAACAAACAATCGGAGGCAGATACGCAGTATTTT. Its protein is CASNKQSEADTQYF. The chain is built from TRBV5-4 and TRBJ2-3; the D gene is possibly TRBD2 (5 bases). V lost 6 bases, J lost 4 bases, and 15 bases lay in between. Germline V gives CDR1 SGHNT, CDR2 YYREEE (reference sequence). CDR3 length: 14 amino acids. Full variable domain (outside the CDR3, taken from reference TRBV5-4 and TRBJ2-3): ETGVTQSPTHLIKTRGQQVTLRCSSQSGHNTVSWYQQALGQGPQFIFQYYREEENGRGNFPPRFSGLQFPNYSSELNVNALELDDSALYLCASNKQSEADTQYFGPGTRLTVL.

The chain links TRBV6-6 to TRBJ1-2, with D maybe TRBD1 (6 bases). The V and J ends lost 5 bases and 6 bases respectively, with 13 bases between them. This CDR3 comprises 13 residues. The germline CDR1 and CDR2 sequences are MNHNY and SVGAGI (reference sequence). For the CDR3, the DNA is TGTGCCAGCAGTAAACAGGGAGGGGATGGCTACACCTTC. Its protein is CASSKQGGDGYTF.

The J gene is TRBJ2-7, the V gene TRBV6-2 or TRBV6-3; the D gene is possibly TRBD1 (6 bases). The germline gives CDR1 MNHEY, CDR2 SVGEGT. The CDR3 runs to 16 residues. V was pared by 6 bases and J by 0 bases, with 18 bases between. CDR3 coding DNA: TGTGCCAGCAGCCCCCTTCGACAGGTCGGCTCCTACGAGCAGTACTTC. It encodes CASSPLRQVGSYEQYF.

The chain joins TRBV12-5 to TRBJ2-2, with D maybe TRBD1 (6 bases). The germline V and J ends were trimmed by 6 bases and 8 bases, with 16 bases remaining between them. Germline loops: CDR1 LGHNT, CDR2 FRNRAP. CDR3 size: 14 residues. The CDR3 sequence: CASGSGQLGGELFF. CDR3 nucleotide sequence: TGTGCTAGTGGCTCCGGACAGCTTGGTGGGGAGCTGTTTTTT. The complete variable domain, with remaining parts taken from reference TRBV12-5 and TRBJ2-2, reads DARVTQTPRHKVTEMGQEVTMRCQPILGHNTVFWYRQTMMQGLELLAYFRNRAPLDDSGMPKDRFSAEMPDATLATLKIQPSEPRDSAVYFCASGSGQLGGELFFGEGSRLTVL.

This clone appeared a single time. The V and J genes are TRBV5-6 and TRBJ2-1, with D perhaps matching TRBD2 (6 bases). The CDR3 is made up of 16 amino acids. The V gene's germline CDR1 is SGHDT and CDR2 YYEEEE. The V end lost 0 bases, the J end lost 2 bases, and 12 bases lay between the germline ends. For the CDR3, the DNA is TGTGCCAGCAGCTTGGGGGGAGGTGGGGCCTACAATGAGCAGTTCTTC. Translation gives CASSLGGGGAYNEQFF.

This chain joins TRBV6-2 or TRBV6-3 and TRBJ1-2; TRBD1 matches at 9 bases. V lost 6 bases to trimming and J lost 2 bases; unmatched junction nucleotides: 13. CDR1 is MNHEY and CDR2 is SVGEGT in the germline V gene. The CDR3 is 17 residues long. This chain's CDR3 is CASSPGQGREGNYGYTF. CDR3 coding DNA: TGTGCCAGCAGCCCTGGACAGGGGAGAGAAGGGAACTATGGCTACACCTTC.